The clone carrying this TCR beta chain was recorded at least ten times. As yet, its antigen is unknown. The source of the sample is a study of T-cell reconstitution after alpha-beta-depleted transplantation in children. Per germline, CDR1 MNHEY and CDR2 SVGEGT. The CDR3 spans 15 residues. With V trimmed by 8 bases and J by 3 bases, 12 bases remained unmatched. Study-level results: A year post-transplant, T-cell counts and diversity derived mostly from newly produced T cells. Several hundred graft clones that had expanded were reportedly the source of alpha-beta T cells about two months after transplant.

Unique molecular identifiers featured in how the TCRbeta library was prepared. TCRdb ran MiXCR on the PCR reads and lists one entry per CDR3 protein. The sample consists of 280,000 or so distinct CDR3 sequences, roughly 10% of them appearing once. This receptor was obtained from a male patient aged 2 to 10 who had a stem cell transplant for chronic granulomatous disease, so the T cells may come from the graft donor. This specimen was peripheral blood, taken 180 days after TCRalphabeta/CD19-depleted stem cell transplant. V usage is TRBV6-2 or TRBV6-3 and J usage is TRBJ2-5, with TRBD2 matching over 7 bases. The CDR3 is CASVSSGRGEETQYF. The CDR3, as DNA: TGTGCCAGCGTGAGTAGCGGGCGAGGCGAAGAGACCCAGTACTTC.